The sequence of this T cell receptor (beta chain) was determined in a study of vaccination effects on CD4 cells after COVID-19. About the study: Two doses of BNT162b2 or mRNA-1273 vaccine were administered to participants. Study-level results: Clones from infection and from vaccination both contracted markedly late after vaccination.

As regards this clone: Its antigen is currently unknown.

V was cut by 6 bases and J by 2 bases, with 7 bases left in between. Per the germline V gene, CDR1 is SNHLY and CDR2 is FYNNEI. This CDR3 comprises 12 residues. TCRdb keeps only in-frame clones here, not all; method: immunoSEQ multiplex PCR. The sample comprises under 25,000 clones, roughly 74% of which are singletons, and 15% to 20% rests with the top ten. ViraFEST used viral peptide pools to expand antigen-specific CD4+ T cells before sequencing. When nine to ten days of culture had elapsed, CD4+ T cells were isolated. This person caught SARS-CoV-2 sometime from March to December 2020, and PCR testing confirmed the infection. Each culture had half its medium swapped for IL-2 medium on days 3 and 7.

The specimen comprised CD4+ T cells from PBMCs cultured with SARS-CoV-2 spike peptides, sampled before COVID-19 vaccination. V usage is TRBV2 and J usage is TRBJ2-5; D remains unclear. The receptor comes from a human donor who had a prior SARS-CoV-2 infection. CDR3 nucleotides: TGTGCCAGCAGCCTCCTACAAGAGACCCAGTACTTC. It translates to CASSLLQETQYF.